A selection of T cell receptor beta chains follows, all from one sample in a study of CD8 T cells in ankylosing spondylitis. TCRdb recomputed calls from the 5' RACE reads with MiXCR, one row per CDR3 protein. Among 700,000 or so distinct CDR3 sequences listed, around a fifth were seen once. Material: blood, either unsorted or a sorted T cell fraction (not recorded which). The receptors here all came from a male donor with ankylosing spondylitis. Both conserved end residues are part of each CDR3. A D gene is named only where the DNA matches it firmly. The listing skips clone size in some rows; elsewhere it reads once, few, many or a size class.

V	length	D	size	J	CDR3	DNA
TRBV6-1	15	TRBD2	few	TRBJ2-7	CASTYRTSGGYEQYF	TGTGCCAGCACCTACCGGACTAGCGGGGGCTACGAGCAGTACTTC
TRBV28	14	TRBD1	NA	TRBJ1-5	CATSTGQGNQPQHF	TGTGCCACCTCGACCGGACAGGGCAATCAGCCCCAGCATTTT
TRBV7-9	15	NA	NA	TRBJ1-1	CASSLGFGQNTEAFF	TGTGCCAGCAGCCTAGGGTTTGGGCAGAACACTGAAGCTTTCTTT
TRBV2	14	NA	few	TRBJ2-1	CASQPGASYGEQFF	TGTGCCAGCCAGCCGGGAGCCTCCTATGGAGAGCAGTTCTTC
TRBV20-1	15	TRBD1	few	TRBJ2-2	CSARVDRGRNGELFF	TGCAGTGCTAGAGTCGACAGGGGGCGAAACGGGGAGCTGTTTTTT
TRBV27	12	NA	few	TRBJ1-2	CASSMTGYVYTF	TGTGCCAGCAGTATGACAGGCTATGTCTACACCTTC
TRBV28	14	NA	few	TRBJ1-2	CASSYPIFNYGYTF	TGTGCCAGCAGTTACCCAATCTTCAACTATGGCTACACCTTC
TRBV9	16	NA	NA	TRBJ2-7	CASSVGPGEGYYEQYF	TGTGCCAGCAGCGTAGGTCCCGGGGAAGGTTATTACGAGCAGTACTTC
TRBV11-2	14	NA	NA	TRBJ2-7	CASSPSPDPYEQYF	TGTGCCAGCAGCCCGAGCCCCGACCCCTACGAGCAGTACTTC
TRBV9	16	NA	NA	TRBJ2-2	CASSPPSQGSTGELFF	TGTGCCAGCAGCCCCCCCTCGCAGGGAAGCACCGGGGAGCTGTTTTTT
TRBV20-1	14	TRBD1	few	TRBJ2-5	CSATPGTGKETQYF	TGCAGTGCAACTCCTGGGACAGGGAAAGAGACCCAGTACTTC
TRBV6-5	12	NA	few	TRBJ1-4	CASSGLDEKLFF	TGTGCCAGCAGTGGCCTGGATGAAAAACTGTTTTTT
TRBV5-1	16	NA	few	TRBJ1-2	CASSLVVGGAGYGYTF	TGCGCCAGCAGCTTGGTAGTTGGGGGCGCGGGCTATGGCTACACCTTC
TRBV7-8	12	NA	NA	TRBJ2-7	CASSRNLWEQYF	TGTGCCAGCAGCCGGAACCTCTGGGAGCAGTACTTC
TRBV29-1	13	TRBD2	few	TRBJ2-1	CSVVAGAGYEQFF	TGCAGCGTTGTAGCGGGGGCCGGGTATGAGCAGTTCTTC
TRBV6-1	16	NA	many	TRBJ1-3	CASRKSNQGSGNTIYF	TGTGCCAGCAGAAAAAGTAACCAGGGCTCTGGAAACACCATATATTTT
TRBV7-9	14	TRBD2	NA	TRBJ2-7	CASSLAAGVLEQYF	TGTGCCAGCAGCTTAGCAGCGGGAGTTCTCGAGCAGTACTTC
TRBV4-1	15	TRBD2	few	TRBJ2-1	CASRGTSGSVNEQFF	TGCGCCAGCAGGGGGACTAGCGGGAGCGTCAATGAGCAGTTCTTC
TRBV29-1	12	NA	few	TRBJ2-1	CSVEVRYNEQFF	TGCAGCGTTGAGGTCAGATACAATGAGCAGTTCTTC
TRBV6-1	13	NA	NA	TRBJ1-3	CASTRGVGNTIYF	TGTGCCAGCACCCGCGGGGTAGGAAACACCATATATTTT
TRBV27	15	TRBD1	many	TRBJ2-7	CASSPTLNRGYEQYF	TGTGCCAGCAGTCCAACCCTGAACAGGGGCTACGAGCAGTACTTC
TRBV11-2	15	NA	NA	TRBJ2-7	CASSRSDKSSYEQYF	TGTGCCAGCAGCCGCTCGGACAAGAGCTCCTACGAGCAGTACTTC
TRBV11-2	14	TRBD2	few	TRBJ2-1	CASSHTSGGAEQFF	TGTGCCAGCAGCCACACTAGCGGGGGTGCTGAGCAGTTCTTC
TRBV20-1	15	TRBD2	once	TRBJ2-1	CSASHTSGRLDEQFF	TGCAGTGCTAGTCACACTAGCGGGAGATTGGATGAGCAGTTCTTC
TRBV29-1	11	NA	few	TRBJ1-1	CSTGGGTEAFF	TGCAGCACTGGAGGGGGAACTGAAGCTTTCTTT
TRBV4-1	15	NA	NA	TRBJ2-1	CASSQDGGTNNEQFF	TGCGCCAGCAGCCAAGATGGCGGGACAAACAATGAGCAGTTCTTC
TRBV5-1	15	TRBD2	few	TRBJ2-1	CASSLVAGDYNEQFF	TGCGCCAGCAGCTTGGTTGCGGGGGACTACAATGAGCAGTTCTTC
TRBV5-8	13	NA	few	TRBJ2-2	CASSSEGGGELFF	TGTGCCAGCAGCTCAGAGGGCGGGGGGGAGCTGTTTTTT
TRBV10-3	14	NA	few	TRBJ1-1	CAISEAGANTEAFF	TGTGCCATCAGTGAGGCAGGGGCTAACACTGAAGCTTTCTTT
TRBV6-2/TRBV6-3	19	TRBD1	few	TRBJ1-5	CASSPNRDRGRGGNQPQHF	TGTGCCAGCAGTCCCAACCGGGACAGGGGGCGTGGGGGCAATCAGCCCCAGCATTTT
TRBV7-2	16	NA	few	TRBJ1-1	CASSSLARGQNTEAFF	TGTGCCAGCAGCTCCCTAGCCCGGGGACAGAACACTGAAGCTTTCTTT
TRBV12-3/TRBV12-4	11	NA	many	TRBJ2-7	CASSLGGRQYF	TGTGCCAGCAGTTTAGGGGGAAGGCAGTACTTC
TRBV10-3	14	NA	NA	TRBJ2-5	CAIREGDYQETQYF	TGTGCCATCAGGGAGGGGGATTACCAAGAGACCCAGTACTTC
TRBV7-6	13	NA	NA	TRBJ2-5	CASSMDREGTQYF	TGTGCCAGCAGCATGGACAGGGAGGGGACCCAGTACTTC
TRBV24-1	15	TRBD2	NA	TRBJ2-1	CATTGTSGPYNEQFF	TGTGCCACCACTGGGACTAGCGGGCCGTACAATGAGCAGTTCTTC
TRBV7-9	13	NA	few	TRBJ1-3	CASSSHPGNTIYF	TGTGCCAGCAGCTCCCACCCTGGAAACACCATATATTTT
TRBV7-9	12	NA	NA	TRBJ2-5	CASSPLTETQYF	TGTGCCAGCAGCCCCCTGACGGAGACCCAGTACTTC
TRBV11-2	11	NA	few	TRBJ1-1	CASQGAGLAFF	TGTGCCAGCCAAGGGGCGGGTTTAGCTTTCTTT
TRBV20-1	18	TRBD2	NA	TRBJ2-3	CCARGRGWLAGNPDTQYF	TGCTGTGCTAGAGGACGGGGCTGGCTAGCGGGGAATCCAGATACGCAGTATTTT
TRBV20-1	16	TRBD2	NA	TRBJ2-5	CSASGAGGPTQETQYF	TGCAGTGCTAGCGGTGCGGGGGGGCCAACCCAAGAGACCCAGTACTTC
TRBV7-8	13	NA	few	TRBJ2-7	CASSLAPWDEQYF	TGTGCCAGCAGCTTAGCGCCGTGGGACGAGCAGTACTTC
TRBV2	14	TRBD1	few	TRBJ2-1	CASRGGQGVDEQFF	TGTGCCAGCAGGGGGGGACAGGGGGTCGATGAGCAGTTCTTC
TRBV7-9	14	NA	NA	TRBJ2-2	CASSGPHPTGELFF	TGTGCCAGCAGCGGACCGCACCCGACCGGGGAGCTGTTTTTT
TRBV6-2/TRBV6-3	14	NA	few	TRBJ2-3	CASSYGEPSDTQYF	TGTGCCAGCAGTTACGGGGAACCCTCGGATACGCAGTATTTT
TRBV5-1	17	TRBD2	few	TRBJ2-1	CASSSARRASGLDEQFF	TGCGCCAGCAGCTCGGCACGGCGGGCTAGCGGTCTCGATGAGCAGTTCTTC
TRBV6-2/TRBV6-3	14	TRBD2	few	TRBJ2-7	CASTSGLAVPEQYF	TGTGCCAGCACCTCCGGACTAGCCGTTCCCGAGCAGTACTTC
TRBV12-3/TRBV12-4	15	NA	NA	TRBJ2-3	CASSLVSVSTDTQYF	TGTGCCAGCAGTTTAGTCTCGGTTAGCACAGATACGCAGTATTTT
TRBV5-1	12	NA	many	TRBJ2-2	CASSGGPGELFF	TGCGCCAGCAGCGGGGGGCCCGGGGAGCTGTTTTTT
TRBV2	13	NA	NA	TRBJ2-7	CASSSPTSYEQYF	TGTGCCAGCAGTAGTCCGACTTCCTACGAGCAGTACTTC
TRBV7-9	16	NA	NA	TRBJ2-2	CASSLAVAGRTGELFF	TGTGCCAGCAGCTTAGCGGTGGCGGGACGCACCGGGGAGCTGTTTTTT
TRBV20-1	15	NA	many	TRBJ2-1	CSARDWQGPYNEQFF	TGCAGTGCTAGAGATTGGCAGGGCCCCTACAATGAGCAGTTCTTC
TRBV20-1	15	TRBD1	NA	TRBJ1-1	CSPLWAGGGNTEAFF	TGCAGTCCCCTTTGGGCAGGGGGAGGGAACACTGAAGCTTTCTTT
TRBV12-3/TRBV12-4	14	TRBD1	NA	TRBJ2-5	CASSKQGIRETQYF	TGTGCCAGCAGTAAACAGGGGATCCGAGAGACCCAGTACTTC
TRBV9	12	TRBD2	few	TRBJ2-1	CASSGLAGGQFF	TGTGCCAGCAGCGGGCTAGCGGGAGGGCAGTTCTTC
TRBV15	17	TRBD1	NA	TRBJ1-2	CATSSTLGTGNGDGYTF	TGTGCCACCAGCAGCACCTTAGGGACAGGGAATGGGGATGGCTACACCTTC